Following are 10 T cell receptor beta chains from one sample sequenced in a study of T cell responses to AZD1222 COVID-19 vaccine. Profiled with immunoSEQ multiplex PCR; TCRdb holds only in-frame clones, not every one. The sample lists fewer than 300,000 clones; approximately 95% were seen once. The specimen comprised peripheral blood, sampled on day 0 of AZD1222 vaccination. These receptors were obtained from an adult in good health.

The chain joins TRBV9 to TRBJ1-1; tentatively, D is TRBD1 (5 bases). The CDR3 spans 14 residues. Germline V gene sequence: CDR1 SGDLS, CDR2 YYNGEE. V was shortened by 0 bases and J by 0 bases, with 6 bases between the two germline ends. The DNA of the CDR3 is TGTGCCAGCAGCGTAGGGACAATGAACACTGAAGCTTTCTTT. The encoded protein is CASSVGTMNTEAFF. The whole variable domain, filled in from reference TRBV9 and TRBJ1-1, reads DSGVTQTPKHLITATGQRVTLRCSPRSGDLSVYWYQQSLDQGLQFLIQYYNGEERAKGNILERFSAQQFPDLHSELNLSSLELGDSALYFCASSVGTMNTEAFFGQGTRLTVV.

The chain has TRBV28 and TRBJ1-1; 7 nucleotides align to TRBD1. The CDR3 consists of 15 residues. Germline trimming cut 4 bases from V and 0 bases from J; bases unmatched to any gene: 5. Germline V gene sequence: CDR1 MDHEN, CDR2 SYDVKM. CDR3 coding DNA: TGTGCCAGCAGTTCATGGGACAGCATGAACACTGAAGCTTTCTTT. Translating it yields CASSSWDSMNTEAFF.

V is TRBV28 and J is TRBJ2-7; TRBD2 aligns across 10 bases. Germline CDR1 is MDHEN and CDR2 is SYDVKM. V dropped 7 bases and J dropped 3; count of bases not matched to a gene: 6. The CDR3 runs 14 residues. The DNA of the CDR3 is TGTGCCAGCAAGCCGGGACTAGCGATCTACGAGCAGTACTTC. Translating gives CASKPGLAIYEQYF. Based on the CDR3 plus reference TRBV28 and TRBJ2-7, the full variable domain is DVKVTQSSRYLVKRTGEKVFLECVQDMDHENMFWYRQDPGLGLRLIYFSYDVKMKEKGDIPEGYSVSREKKERFSLILESASTNQTSMYLCASKPGLAIYEQYFGPGTRLTVT.

The chain has TRBV18 and TRBJ1-5; D remains unclear. The V end lost 1 base, the J end lost 2 bases, and 12 bases lay between the germline ends. This CDR3 is 16 amino acids long. Germline loops: CDR1 KGHSH, CDR2 LQKENI. Here the CDR3 reads CASSPRAAGGNQPQHF. The CDR3 coding sequence is TGTGCCAGCTCACCACGGGCTGCCGGGGGCAATCAGCCCCAGCATTTT.

To note about this clone: The same CDR3 is also encoded by other DNA sequences in this sample. V gene TRBV28 combines with J gene TRBJ1-1, with unresolved D. CDR1 MDHEN and CDR2 SYDVKM come from the germline V gene. V lost 3 bases and J 0 bases, leaving 2 bases between the germline ends. This CDR3 has 12 amino acids. For the CDR3, the DNA is TGTGCCAGCAGTTTGATGAACACTGAAGCTTTCTTT. Translating it yields CASSLMNTEAFF.

The V and J genes are TRBV4-1 and TRBJ1-2, with D maybe TRBD1 (5 bases). CDR3 length equals 14 residues. The germline V gene encodes CDR1 MGHRA and CDR2 YSYEKL. The V and J ends lost 5 bases and 2 bases respectively, with 12 bases between them. CDR3 bases: TGCGCCAGCAGCTCCGGGGACGGCAACTATGGCTACACCTTC. Translating it yields CASSSGDGNYGYTF.

The J gene is TRBJ1-4, the V gene TRBV5-8; D is possibly TRBD1 (5 bases). Trimming shortened V by 3 bases and J by 5 bases, and 8 bases separated the two germline ends. This CDR3 is built from 13 residues. Per germline, CDR1 SGHTS and CDR2 YDEGEE. CDR3 coding DNA: TGTGCCAGCAGCTCCCGACAGAATGAAAAACTGTTTTTT. This translates into CASSSRQNEKLFF.

This rearrangement joins TRBV3-1 (or the pseudogene TRBV3-2) to TRBJ1-3; D is ambiguous. The CDR3 runs 16 residues. Trimming cost V 2 bases and J 1 base, with 12 bases left between them. Germline loops: CDR1 LGHDT, CDR2 YNNKEL (reference sequence). DNA of the CDR3: TGTGCCAGCAGCCAATTGGGGTCTCGGTCTGGAAACACCATATATTTT. Its protein product is CASSQLGSRSGNTIYF.

V is TRBV2 and J is TRBJ1-6, with 8 bases matching TRBD1. Germline V gene lookup returns CDR1 SNHLY and CDR2 FYNNEI. With 10 bases clipped from V and 3 bases from J, the junction kept 2 bases outside the gene matches. This CDR3 is 13 amino acids long. In DNA form, the CDR3 reads TGTGCCACCGGGACAGGCTATAATTCACCCCTCCACTTT. Amino acid sequence: CATGTGYNSPLHF.

The sample holds a few counts of this clone. V is TRBV19 and J is TRBJ2-7; D may be TRBD1 or TRBD2 (6 bases each). With 3 bases removed from V and 6 bases from J, the gap between germline ends came to 15 bases. Germline lookup yields CDR1 LNHDA and CDR2 SQIVND (reference sequence). The CDR3 totals 14 residues. In DNA form, the CDR3 reads TGTGCCAGTAGTATTTCTCCGGGGGCAGGCGAGCAGTACTTC. Translation: CASSISPGAGEQYF.